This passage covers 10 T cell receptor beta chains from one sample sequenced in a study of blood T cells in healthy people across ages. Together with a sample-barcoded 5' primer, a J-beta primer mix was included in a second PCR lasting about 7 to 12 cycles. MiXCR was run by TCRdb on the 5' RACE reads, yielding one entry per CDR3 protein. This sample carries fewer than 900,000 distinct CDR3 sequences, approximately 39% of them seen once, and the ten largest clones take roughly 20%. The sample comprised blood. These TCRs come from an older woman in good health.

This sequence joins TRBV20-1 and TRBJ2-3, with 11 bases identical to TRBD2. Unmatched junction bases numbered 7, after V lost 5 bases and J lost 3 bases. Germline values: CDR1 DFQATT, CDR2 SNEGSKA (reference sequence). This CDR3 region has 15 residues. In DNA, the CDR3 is TGCAGTGCTCTACTAGCGGGAGTAATGACAGATACGCAGTATTTT. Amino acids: CSALLAGVMTDTQYF.

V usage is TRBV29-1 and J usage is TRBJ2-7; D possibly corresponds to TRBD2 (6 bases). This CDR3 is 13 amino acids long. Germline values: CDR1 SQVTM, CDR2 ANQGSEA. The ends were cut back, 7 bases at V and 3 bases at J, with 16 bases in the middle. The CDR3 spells CSGSSAKNYEQYF. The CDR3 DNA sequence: TGCAGCGGCTCTAGCGCGAAAAACTACGAGCAGTACTTC.

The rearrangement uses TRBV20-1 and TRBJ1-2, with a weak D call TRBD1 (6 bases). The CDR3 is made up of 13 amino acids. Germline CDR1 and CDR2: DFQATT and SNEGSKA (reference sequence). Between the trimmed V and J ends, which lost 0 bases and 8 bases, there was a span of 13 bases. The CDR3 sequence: CSARDVWGGGYTF. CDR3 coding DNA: TGCAGTGCTAGAGATGTGTGGGGGGGCGGCTACACCTTC.

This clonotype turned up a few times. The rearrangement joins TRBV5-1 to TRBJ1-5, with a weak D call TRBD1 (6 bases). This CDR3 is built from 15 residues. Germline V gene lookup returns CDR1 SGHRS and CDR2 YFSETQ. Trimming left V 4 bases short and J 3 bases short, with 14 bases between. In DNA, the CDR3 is TGCGCCAGCAGCCCAACCACAGGGTTCAATCAGCCCCAGCATTTT. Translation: CASSPTTGFNQPQHF.

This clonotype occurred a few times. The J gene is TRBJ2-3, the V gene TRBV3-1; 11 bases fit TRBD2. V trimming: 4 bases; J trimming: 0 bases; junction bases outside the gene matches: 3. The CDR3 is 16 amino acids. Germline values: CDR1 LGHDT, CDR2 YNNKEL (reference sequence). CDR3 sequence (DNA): TGTGCCAGCAGCCTCACTAGCGGGGGTAGCACAGATACGCAGTATTTT. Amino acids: CASSLTSGGSTDTQYF.

DNA for the CDR3: TGCAGTGCTCCGGCACTAGCGGGGGCCTGGACAGATACGCAGTATTTT. It yields the protein CSAPALAGAWTDTQYF. The rearrangement joins TRBV20-1 to TRBJ2-3; TRBD2 agrees at 11 bases. CDR3 length: 16 residues. Germline CDR1 reads DFQATT; CDR2 reads SNEGSKA (reference sequence). V dropped 5 bases and J dropped 3; count of bases not matched to a gene: 10.

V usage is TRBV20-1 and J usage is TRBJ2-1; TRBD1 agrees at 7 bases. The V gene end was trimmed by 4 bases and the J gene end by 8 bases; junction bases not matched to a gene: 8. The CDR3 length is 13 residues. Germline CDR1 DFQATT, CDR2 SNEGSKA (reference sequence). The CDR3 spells CSATPDRVYEQFF. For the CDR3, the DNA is TGCAGTGCTACACCCGACAGGGTCTATGAGCAGTTCTTC.

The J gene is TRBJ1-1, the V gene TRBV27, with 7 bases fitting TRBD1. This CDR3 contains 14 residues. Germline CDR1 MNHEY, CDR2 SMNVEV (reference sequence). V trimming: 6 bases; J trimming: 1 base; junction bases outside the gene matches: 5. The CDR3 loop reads CASRAGTENTEAFF. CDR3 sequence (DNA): TGTGCCAGCAGAGCCGGGACAGAGAACACTGAAGCTTTCTTT.

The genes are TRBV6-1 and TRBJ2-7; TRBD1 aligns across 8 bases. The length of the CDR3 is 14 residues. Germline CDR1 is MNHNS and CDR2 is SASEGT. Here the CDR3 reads CLTKPGQEYYEQYF. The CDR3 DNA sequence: TGTCTCACAAAACCGGGACAGGAGTACTACGAGCAGTACTTC.

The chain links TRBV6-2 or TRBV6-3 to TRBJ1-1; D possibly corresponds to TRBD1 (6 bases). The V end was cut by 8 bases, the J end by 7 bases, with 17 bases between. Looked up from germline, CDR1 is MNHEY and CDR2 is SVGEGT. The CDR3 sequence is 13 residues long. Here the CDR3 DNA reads TGTGCCAGCCGGACAGTTCCACTGGGTGAAGCTTTCTTT. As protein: CASRTVPLGEAFF.